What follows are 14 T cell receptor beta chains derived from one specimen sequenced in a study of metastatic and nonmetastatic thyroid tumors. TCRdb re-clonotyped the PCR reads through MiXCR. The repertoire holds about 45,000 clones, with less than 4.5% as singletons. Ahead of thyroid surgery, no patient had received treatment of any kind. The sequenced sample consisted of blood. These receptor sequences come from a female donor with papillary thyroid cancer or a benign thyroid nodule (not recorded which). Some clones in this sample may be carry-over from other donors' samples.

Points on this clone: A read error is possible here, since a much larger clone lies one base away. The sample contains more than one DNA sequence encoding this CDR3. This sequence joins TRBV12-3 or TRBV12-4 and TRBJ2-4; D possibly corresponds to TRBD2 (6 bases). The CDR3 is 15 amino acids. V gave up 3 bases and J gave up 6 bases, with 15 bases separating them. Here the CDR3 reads CASSFSGPLGNIQYF. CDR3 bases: TGTGCCAGCAGTTTTAGCGGACCCCTTGGAAACATTCAGTACTTC.

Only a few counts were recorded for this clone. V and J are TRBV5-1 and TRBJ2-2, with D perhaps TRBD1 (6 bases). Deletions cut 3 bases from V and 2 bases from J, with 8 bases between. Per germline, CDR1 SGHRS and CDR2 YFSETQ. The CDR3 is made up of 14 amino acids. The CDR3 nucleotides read TGCGCCAGCAGCTGGGGACAAAACACCGGGGAGCTGTTTTTT. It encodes CASSWGQNTGELFF.

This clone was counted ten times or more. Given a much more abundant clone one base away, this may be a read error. The CDR3 DNA is TGTGCCAGCAGCTACGGGACAGGGTTGTCCGGGGAGCTGTCTTTT. It encodes CASSYGTGLSGELSF. The J gene is TRBJ2-2, the V gene TRBV27; 9 nucleotides match TRBD1. The CDR3 runs to 15 residues. In germline, CDR1 is MNHEY, CDR2 SMNVEV (reference sequence).

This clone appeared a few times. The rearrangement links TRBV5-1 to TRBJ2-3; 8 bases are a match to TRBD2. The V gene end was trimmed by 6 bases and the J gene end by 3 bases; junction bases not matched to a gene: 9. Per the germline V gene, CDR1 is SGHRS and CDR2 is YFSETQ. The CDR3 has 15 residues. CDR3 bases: TGCGCCAGCAAGCCCCGGGGGGGCTCTACAGATACGCAGTATTTT. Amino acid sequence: CASKPRGGSTDTQYF. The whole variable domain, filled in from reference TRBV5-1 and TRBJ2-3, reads KAGVTQTPRYLIKTRGQQVTLSCSPISGHRSVSWYQQTPGQGLQFLFEYFSETQRNKGNFPGRFSGRQFSNSRSEMNVSTLELGDSALYLCASKPRGGSTDTQYFGPGTRLTVL.

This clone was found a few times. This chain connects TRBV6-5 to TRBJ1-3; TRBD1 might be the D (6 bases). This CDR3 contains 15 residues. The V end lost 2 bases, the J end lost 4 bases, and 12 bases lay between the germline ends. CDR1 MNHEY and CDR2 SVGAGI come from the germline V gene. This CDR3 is CASSYTTGPGNTIYF. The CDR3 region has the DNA TGTGCCAGCAGTTACACCACAGGGCCCGGAAACACCATATATTTT.

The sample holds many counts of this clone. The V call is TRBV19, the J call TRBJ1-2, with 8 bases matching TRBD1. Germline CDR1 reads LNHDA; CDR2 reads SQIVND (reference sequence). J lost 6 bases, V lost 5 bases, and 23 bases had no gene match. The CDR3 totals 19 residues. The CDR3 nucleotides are TGTGCCAGTAGTCCCCGTCTCGCGACAGGGGAACGGGGCTTACATGGCTACACCTTC. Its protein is CASSPRLATGERGLHGYTF. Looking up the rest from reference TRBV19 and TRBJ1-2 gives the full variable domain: DGGITQSPKYLFRKEGQNVTLSCEQNLNHDAMYWYRQDPGQGLRLIYYSQIVNDFQKGDIAEGYSVSREKKESFPLTVTSAQKNPTAFYLCASSPRLATGERGLHGYTFGSGTRLTVV.

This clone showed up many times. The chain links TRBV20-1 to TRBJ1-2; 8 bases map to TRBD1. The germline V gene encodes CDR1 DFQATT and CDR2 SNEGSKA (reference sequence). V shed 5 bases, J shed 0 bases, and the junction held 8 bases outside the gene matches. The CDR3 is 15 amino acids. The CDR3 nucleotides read TGCAGTGCTGCCATCATGGACAGGGCTAACTATGGCTACACCTTC. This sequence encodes CSAAIMDRANYGYTF.

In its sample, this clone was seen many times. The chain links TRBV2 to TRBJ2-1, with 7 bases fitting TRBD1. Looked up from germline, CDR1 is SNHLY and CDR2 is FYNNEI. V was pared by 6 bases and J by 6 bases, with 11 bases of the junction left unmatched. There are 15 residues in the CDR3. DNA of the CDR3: TGTGCCAGCAGGAACAGACAGGGAACGTTCAATGAGCAGTTCTTC. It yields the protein CASRNRQGTFNEQFF.

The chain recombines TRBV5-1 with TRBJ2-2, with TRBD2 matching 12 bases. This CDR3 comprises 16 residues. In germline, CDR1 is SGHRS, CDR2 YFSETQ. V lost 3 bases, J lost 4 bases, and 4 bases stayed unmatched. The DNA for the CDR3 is TGCGCCAGCAGCTCGACTAGCGGGAGTGGCACCGGGGAGCTGTTTTTT. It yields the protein CASSSTSGSGTGELFF.

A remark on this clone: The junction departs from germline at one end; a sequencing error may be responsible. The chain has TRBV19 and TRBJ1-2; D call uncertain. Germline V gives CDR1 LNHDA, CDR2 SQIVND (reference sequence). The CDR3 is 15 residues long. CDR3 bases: TGTGCCAGTAGTATAGGGTGGGAGCCTCGGTGTGGCTACATCTTC. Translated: CASSIGWEPRCGYIF.

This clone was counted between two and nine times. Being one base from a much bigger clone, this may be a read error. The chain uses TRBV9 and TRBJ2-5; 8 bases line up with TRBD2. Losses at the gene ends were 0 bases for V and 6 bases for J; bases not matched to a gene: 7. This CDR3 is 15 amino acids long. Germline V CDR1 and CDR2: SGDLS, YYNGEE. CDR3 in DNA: TGTGCCAGCAGCGTAGAGCGGGAGTTCTTAAAGACCCAGTACTTC. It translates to CASSVEREFLKTQYF.

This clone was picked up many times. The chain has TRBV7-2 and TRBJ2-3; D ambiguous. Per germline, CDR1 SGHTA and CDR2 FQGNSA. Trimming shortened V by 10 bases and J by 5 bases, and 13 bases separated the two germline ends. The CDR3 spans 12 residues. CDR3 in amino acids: CATSAYIDTQYF. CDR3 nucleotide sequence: TGTGCCACCTCAGCTTATATAGATACGCAGTATTTT.

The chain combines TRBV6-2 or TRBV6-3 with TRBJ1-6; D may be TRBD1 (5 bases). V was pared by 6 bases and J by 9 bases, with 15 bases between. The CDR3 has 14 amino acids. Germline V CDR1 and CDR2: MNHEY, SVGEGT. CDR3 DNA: TGTGCCAGCAGCCCAGGGTTCGGGAGTTCACCCCTCCACTTT. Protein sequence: CASSPGFGSSPLHF.

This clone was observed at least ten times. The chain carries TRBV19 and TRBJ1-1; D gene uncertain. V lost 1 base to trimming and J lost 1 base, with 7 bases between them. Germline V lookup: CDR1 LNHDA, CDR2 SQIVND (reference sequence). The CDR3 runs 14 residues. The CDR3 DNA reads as TGTGCCAGTAGTATAGTGAGAGGGAACACTGAAGCTTTCTTT. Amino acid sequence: CASSIVRGNTEAFF.